These 15 T cell receptor beta chains were sequenced from one sample in a study of blood T cell repertoires in COVID-19. The method was immunoSEQ multiplex PCR; TCRdb's version includes in-frame clones alone and lacks a portion of them. The sample carries under 150,000 clones, approximately 84% recorded once. What was sequenced was peripheral blood. These receptors were collected from a man between 65 and 85 years old with acute or convalescent COVID-19.

The chain couples TRBV19 to TRBJ2-1, with 7 bases that match TRBD1. The CDR3 runs to 14 residues. Looked up from germline, CDR1 is LNHDA and CDR2 is SQIVND (reference sequence). Unmatched junction bases numbered 3, after V lost 4 bases and J lost 3 bases. The CDR3 is CASSRGGYYNEQFF. DNA of the CDR3: TGTGCCAGTAGTAGAGGGGGCTACTACAATGAGCAGTTCTTC.

This clone was seen at least ten times. Here the CDR3 reads CASSSDRNAVYEQYF. CDR3 nucleotides: TGTGCCAGCAGCTCGGACAGGAACGCGGTCTACGAGCAGTACTTC. The chain combines TRBV7-9 with TRBJ2-7, with 7 bases matching TRBD1. The CDR3 is 15 residues long. Germline values: CDR1 SEHNR, CDR2 FQNEAQ (reference sequence). The trim removed 4 bases at V and 3 bases at J, leaving 9 bases unmatched.

This clone was recorded at least ten times. The chain has TRBV19 and TRBJ1-3, with 9 nucleotides matching TRBD1. Trimming cost V 8 bases and J 0 bases; bases outside gene matches: 2. CDR1 is LNHDA and CDR2 is SQIVND in the germline V gene (reference sequence). The CDR3 totals 14 residues. The CDR3: CASGTGSSGNTIYF. Written as DNA, the CDR3 is TGTGCCAGTGGGACAGGGAGCTCTGGAAACACCATATATTTT.

The chain is built from TRBV6-6 and TRBJ2-3; 8 positions agree with TRBD2. The CDR3 runs to 15 residues. With V trimmed by 5 bases and J by 6 bases, 10 bases remained unmatched. Germline-derived CDR1 and CDR2 are MNHNY and SVGAGI (reference sequence). The CDR3 DNA follows: TGTGCCAGCAGTCTTCGCGGGGGGTCCCCTGATACGCAGTATTTT. It translates to CASSLRGGSPDTQYF.

The chain employs TRBV15 and TRBJ2-5; D possibly corresponds to TRBD1 (6 bases). Trimming removed 2 bases at V and 3 bases at J, with 10 bases between. This CDR3 contains 14 residues. CDR1 is LNHNV and CDR2 is YYDKDF in the germline V gene (reference sequence). CDR3 in DNA: TGTGCCACCAGCAGACGGGACACCGAAGAGACCCAGTACTTC. Its translation is CATSRRDTEETQYF.

The chain employs TRBV10-1 and TRBJ2-2; no firm D call. The CDR3 consists of 13 residues. V lost 6 bases and J lost 0, with 5 bases in between. CDR1 and CDR2 (germline): WNHNN, SYGVQD (reference sequence). CDR3 residues: CASRAANTGELFF. CDR3 sequence (DNA): TGCGCCAGCAGGGCAGCGAACACCGGGGAGCTGTTTTTT.

The rearrangement joins TRBV28 to TRBJ2-2; TRBD1 matches at 8 bases. Looked up from germline, CDR1 is MDHEN and CDR2 is SYDVKM. Germline trimming cut 6 bases from V and 2 bases from J; bases unmatched to any gene: 2. This CDR3 is 14 amino acids long. This chain's CDR3 is CASRGQGNTGELFF. The DNA of the CDR3 is TGTGCCAGCAGAGGACAGGGTAACACCGGGGAGCTGTTTTTT. Drawing the rest from reference TRBV28 and TRBJ2-2, the complete variable domain is DVKVTQSSRYLVKRTGEKVFLECVQDMDHENMFWYRQDPGLGLRLIYFSYDVKMKEKGDIPEGYSVSREKKERFSLILESASTNQTSMYLCASRGQGNTGELFFGEGSRLTVL.

This clone appeared a single time. This chain links TRBV6-5 with TRBJ2-7; tentatively, D is TRBD1 (6 bases). Germline V gene sequence: CDR1 MNHEY, CDR2 SVGAGI. V was trimmed by 8 bases and J by 4 bases, leaving 18 bases between them. The CDR3 loop spans 14 amino acids. The CDR3 is CASGPGTPPYEQYF. In DNA form, the CDR3 reads TGTGCCAGCGGTCCCGGGACACCACCTTACGAGCAGTACTTC.

This chain uses TRBV10-3 with TRBJ1-2; 8 bases are a match to TRBD1. CDR1 is ENHRY, CDR2 SYGVKD, per germline. Trimming cost V 11 bases and J 8 bases; bases outside gene matches: 28. This CDR3 contains 18 residues. The CDR3 sequence: CASRPTPSESRGHKGYTF. In DNA, the CDR3 is TGTGCCTCACGACCTACTCCGTCGGAGAGCAGGGGGCATAAAGGCTACACCTTC.

This chain links TRBV9 with TRBJ2-3; TRBD2 agrees at 7 bases. This CDR3 has 13 amino acids. V shed 6 bases and J 2 bases; nucleotides not matched to a gene: 3. Germline CDR1 and CDR2: SGDLS and YYNGEE. CDR3: CASKAGSTDTQYF. In DNA, the CDR3 is TGTGCCAGCAAAGCGGGATCCACAGATACGCAGTATTTT.

This clone was picked up one time. The chain is built from TRBV10-3 and TRBJ1-1, with D possibly being TRBD1 (5 bases). Looked up from germline, CDR1 is ENHRY and CDR2 is SYGVKD. CDR3 length equals 13 residues. V was pared by 3 bases and J by 5 bases, with 10 bases between. The CDR3 coding sequence is TGTGCCATCAGTGACAGGGCAGGGACTGAAGCTTTCTTT. It encodes CAISDRAGTEAFF.

This chain links TRBV19 with TRBJ2-1; TRBD1 is a possible D gene (6 bases). This CDR3 has 16 amino acids. CDR1 and CDR2 from the germline V gene are LNHDA and SQIVND (reference sequence). Trimming cost V 2 bases and J 7 bases, with 18 bases left between them. DNA for the CDR3: TGTGCCAGTAGTATAACAGGGCGGTTGAGTAAGAATGAGCAGTTCTTC. Translation: CASSITGRLSKNEQFF.

V is TRBV7-2 and J is TRBJ1-1; D uncertain. V shed 8 bases and J shed 0 bases, with 13 bases lying between them. The CDR3 is made up of 14 amino acids. CDR1 is SGHTA and CDR2 is FQGNSA in the germline V gene. The CDR3 loop is CASSTRALNTEAFF. CDR3 DNA sequence: TGTGCCAGCTCGACGCGGGCCTTGAACACTGAAGCTTTCTTT. The full variable domain, in which reference TRBV7-2 and TRBJ1-1 provide the parts outside the CDR3, is GAGVSQSPSNKVTEKGKDVELRCDPISGHTALYWYRQSLGQGLEFLIYFQGNSAPDKSGLPSDRFSAERTGGSVSTLTIQRTQQEDSAVYLCASSTRALNTEAFFGQGTRLTVV.

The J gene is TRBJ1-1, the V gene TRBV5-4; 10 positions agree with TRBD1. This CDR3 region has 16 residues. Germline CDR1 and CDR2: SGHNT and YYREEE (reference sequence). J lost 4 bases, V lost 4 bases, and 10 bases had no gene match. CDR3 protein: CASSNRDRGLRTEAFF. The CDR3 bases are TGTGCCAGCAGCAACCGGGACAGGGGTCTGCGCACTGAAGCTTTCTTT.

The chain is built from TRBV4-2 and TRBJ2-1; 7 bases line up with TRBD2. CDR1 and CDR2 (germline): LGHNA, YNFKEQ. V shed 4 bases and J 8 bases; nucleotides not matched to a gene: 8. This CDR3 is 14 amino acids long. This chain's CDR3 is CASSPFGGDYEQFF. CDR3 nucleotide sequence: TGTGCCAGCAGCCCCTTTGGGGGGGATTATGAGCAGTTCTTC.